This T cell receptor beta chain was recorded in a study of PD-1 blockade in classical Hodgkin lymphoma. The assay was immunoSEQ multiplex PCR, and TCRdb's table has in-frame clones only and misses some. The profile shows some 31,000 clones, about two thirds of them singletons. The CDR3 consists of 14 residues. Germline loops: CDR1 MNHEY, CDR2 SVGAGI. The V gene lost 6 bases and the J gene lost 3 bases, with 15 bases spanning the gap. All the patients suffered relapse after autologous stem cell transplantation, and brentuximab vedotin exposure differed. This rearrangement joins TRBV6-5 to TRBJ2-7; D is possibly TRBD2 (6 bases). The source material was peripheral blood mononuclear cells (PBMCs), sampled before the second cycle of nivolumab. This sequence originates from a human donor with classical Hodgkin lymphoma. CDR3 sequence reads: CASSARDSSYEQYF. CDR3 in DNA: TGTGCCAGCAGCGCACGGGACTCCAGCTACGAGCAGTACTTC.